The 25 T cell receptor beta chains listed next were all sequenced from one sample in a study of cytotoxic CD8 clonotypes in ibrutinib-treated CLL. Profiling relied on immunoSEQ multiplex PCR, and the TCRdb table lists in-frame clones only, not all of them. The sample includes about 300,000 clones, more than 70% of them seen just once. Source: PBMCs, taken at disease progression, from a patient treated with ibrutinib. These receptors all come from a human donor with chronic lymphocytic leukemia.

In this sample, this clone turned up once. Other DNA sequences in this sample translate to the same CDR3. This chain joins TRBV5-1 and TRBJ2-7; 8 nucleotides line up with TRBD1. The CDR3 consists of 14 residues. Germline CDR1 and CDR2: SGHRS and YFSETQ. The J segment lost 1 base and the V segment lost 4 bases, leaving 4 bases of the junction unmatched. CDR3 residues: CASSRTGTSYEQYF. CDR3 nucleotide sequence: TGCGCCAGCAGCCGGACAGGGACGTCCTACGAGCAGTACTTC.

The rearrangement links TRBV28 to TRBJ1-1; 7 bases match TRBD1. The CDR3 runs to 16 residues. V gave up 5 bases and J gave up 10 bases; unmatched junction bases: 19. Germline lookup yields CDR1 MDHEN and CDR2 SYDVKM. CDR3 bases: TGTGCCAGCAGTCCGGGACAGTATTACAGACGCGTCGTAGCTTTCTTT. It encodes CASSPGQYYRRVVAFF.

This clone was seen a handful of times. This sequence joins TRBV29-1 and TRBJ2-7; D is undetermined. CDR1 is SQVTM and CDR2 is ANQGSEA in the germline V gene. Between the trimmed V and J ends, which lost 6 bases and 4 bases, there was a span of 13 bases. The CDR3 consists of 12 residues. CDR3 bases: TGCAGCGTAGACGGAGACGGGTACGAGCAGTACTTC. It translates to CSVDGDGYEQYF.

The genes are TRBV6-6 and TRBJ1-2; TRBD1 might be the D (6 bases). The germline V and J ends were trimmed by 2 bases and 12 bases, with 13 bases remaining between them. This CDR3 is built from 12 residues. CDR1 and CDR2 (germline): MNHNY, SVGAGI (reference sequence). The CDR3 region is CASSYIVGANTF. CDR3 bases: TGTGCCAGCAGTTACATTGTGGGGGCTAACACCTTC.

The gene calls are TRBV29-1 and TRBJ2-1, with D tentatively TRBD1 (6 bases). V lost 2 bases and J lost 4, with 12 bases in between. The CDR3 has 14 residues. Per germline, CDR1 SQVTM and CDR2 ANQGSEA. Here the CDR3 reads CSVEFGRGYNEQFF. CDR3 bases: TGCAGCGTTGAATTCGGCAGGGGTTACAATGAGCAGTTCTTC.

This clone turned up a few times. V and J are TRBV27 and TRBJ2-2, with D tentatively TRBD1 (6 bases). The CDR3 runs to 15 residues. Germline V gives CDR1 MNHEY, CDR2 SMNVEV (reference sequence). Trimming cost V 5 bases and J 2 bases, with 12 bases left between them. The CDR3 DNA is TGTGCCAGCAGTCGACAGGTACCCAACACCGGGGAGCTGTTTTTT. It is translated as CASSRQVPNTGELFF.

This chain joins TRBV9 and TRBJ1-4; D possibly corresponds to TRBD1 (5 bases). The V gene lost 2 bases and the J gene lost 0 bases, with 11 bases spanning the gap. The CDR3 has 16 residues. Germline CDR1 reads SGDLS; CDR2 reads YYNGEE. The CDR3 nucleotides are TGTGCCAGCAGCGTTGGCTGGGGGACAACTAATGAAAAACTGTTTTTT. Amino acids: CASSVGWGTTNEKLFF.

The chain links TRBV10-3 to TRBJ2-3, with 11 bases matching TRBD2. The CDR3 runs 16 residues. Germline CDR1 is ENHRY and CDR2 is SYGVKD. Germline trimming cut 3 bases from V and 5 bases from J; bases unmatched to any gene: 7. CDR3 nucleotide sequence: TGTGCCATCAGTGACCCCGGGACTAGCGGACAAGATACGCAGTATTTT. The encoded protein is CAISDPGTSGQDTQYF.

This clone was counted a few times. The gene calls are TRBV11-2 and TRBJ1-2; D is unclear. The CDR3 is 13 amino acids. Germline CDR1 reads SGHAT; CDR2 reads FQNNGV. With 0 bases removed from V and 4 bases from J, the gap between germline ends came to 6 bases. Here the CDR3 DNA reads TGTGCCAGCAGCTTAGATCGGAGCTATGGCTACACCTTC. Protein: CASSLDRSYGYTF.

The chain uses TRBV10-3 and TRBJ1-1; a possible D gene is TRBD1 (6 bases). V was pared by 3 bases and J by 2 bases, with 19 bases between. The V gene's germline CDR1 is ENHRY and CDR2 SYGVKD. This CDR3 contains 17 residues. The CDR3, as DNA: TGTGCCATCAGTGATCCGGGACAACTCGGCCCTAACACTGAAGCTTTCTTT. Translating it yields CAISDPGQLGPNTEAFF.

The J gene is TRBJ2-7, the V gene TRBV29-1; possibly TRBD1 for D (6 bases). The V gene lost 4 bases and the J gene lost 6 bases, with 10 bases spanning the gap. CDR1 is SQVTM, CDR2 ANQGSEA, per germline. The CDR3 runs 11 residues. CDR3 coding DNA: TGCAGCGTTGTTACAGGGCTCGAGCAGTACTTC. Residues: CSVVTGLEQYF.

The V call is TRBV19, the J call TRBJ2-2; D unclear. The CDR3 length is 14 residues. With 5 bases removed from V and 4 bases from J, the gap between germline ends came to 11 bases. Germline V gene sequence: CDR1 LNHDA, CDR2 SQIVND (reference sequence). The DNA of the CDR3 is TGTGCCAGTAGTCCGACCATATCCACCGGGGAGCTGTTTTTT. This codes for CASSPTISTGELFF. The variable domain in full, with the rest retrieved from reference TRBV19 and TRBJ2-2, is DGGITQSPKYLFRKEGQNVTLSCEQNLNHDAMYWYRQDPGQGLRLIYYSQIVNDFQKGDIAEGYSVSREKKESFPLTVTSAQKNPTAFYLCASSPTISTGELFFGEGSRLTVL.

A remark on this clone: Germline and junction disagree at one end, which may indicate a read error. The genes are TRBV11-2 and TRBJ2-1; 8 bases are a match to TRBD2. Germline loops: CDR1 SGHAT, CDR2 FQNNGV. This CDR3 has 15 residues. Written as DNA, the CDR3 is TGTGCCAGCAGAGAGGGACTAGGGTCCTACGATGAGCAGTTCTTC. It encodes CASREGLGSYDEQFF.

The V and J genes are TRBV6-1 and TRBJ1-4; no reliable D call. The germline V and J ends were trimmed by 2 bases and 8 bases, with 9 bases remaining between them. Per the germline V gene, CDR1 is MNHNS and CDR2 is SASEGT. There are 13 residues in the CDR3. The CDR3 DNA reads TGTGCCAGCAGTGAATCCGGGCGGGAAAAACTGTTTTTT. The encoded protein is CASSESGREKLFF.

This chain uses TRBV5-4 with TRBJ2-3; tentative D call: TRBD2 (5 bases). V lost 0 bases and J lost 3, with 14 bases in between. Germline values: CDR1 SGHNT, CDR2 YYREEE (reference sequence). The CDR3 has 16 residues. The CDR3 reads CASSLVASMGTDTQYF. The CDR3 DNA follows: TGTGCCAGCAGCTTGGTTGCTAGCATGGGTACAGATACGCAGTATTTT.

This clone was recorded a few times. The V call is TRBV7-2, the J call TRBJ1-2, with 7 nucleotides matching TRBD1. The CDR3 extends over 15 amino acids. The J segment lost 7 bases and the V segment lost 3 bases, leaving 11 bases of the junction unmatched. From germline, CDR1 is SGHTA and CDR2 FQGNSA. CDR3 nucleotides: TGTGCCAGCAGCTTCACTGGACAGGCGAGCTCTGGCTACACCTTC. This translates into CASSFTGQASSGYTF.

This clone was counted between two and nine times. The chain has TRBV5-6 and TRBJ1-2, with 7 nucleotides matching TRBD1. J gave up 1 base and V 0 bases, and 6 bases lay outside the gene matches. This CDR3 is built from 16 residues. Germline values: CDR1 SGHDT, CDR2 YYEEEE. CDR3 sequence: CASSLARQGRNYGYTF. The CDR3 nucleotides are TGTGCCAGCAGCTTGGCGAGACAGGGTCGTAACTATGGCTACACCTTC.

The sample holds a few counts of this clone. The chain recombines TRBV7-6 with TRBJ2-5, with D perhaps TRBD1 (6 bases). V lost 5 bases to trimming and J lost 0 bases, with 10 bases between them. This CDR3 has 14 amino acids. The germline CDR1 and CDR2 sequences are SGHVS and FNYEAQ. The CDR3 reads CASSRTGYQETQYF. The DNA for the CDR3 is TGTGCCAGCAGCCGAACAGGGTACCAAGAGACCCAGTACTTC.

This chain joins TRBV27 and TRBJ1-5; 11 bases line up with TRBD1. The V and J ends lost 0 bases and 4 bases, in that order; junction bases with no gene match: 2. The CDR3 length is 16 residues. The germline gives CDR1 MNHEY, CDR2 SMNVEV (reference sequence). The CDR3 coding sequence is TGTGCCAGCAGTTTATCGGGACAGGGGGGGAATCAGCCCCAGCATTTT. This gives the protein CASSLSGQGGNQPQHF.

The genes are TRBV5-1 and TRBJ2-2; possibly TRBD2 for D (5 bases). Germline V lookup: CDR1 SGHRS, CDR2 YFSETQ. The CDR3 runs 14 residues. Trimming took off 4 bases at V and 5 bases at J, with 12 bases between the two ends. The CDR3 nucleotides read TGCGCCAGCAGCCGACGACTACCAACCGGGGAGCTGTTTTTT. Translated: CASSRRLPTGELFF.

V usage is TRBV11-3 and J usage is TRBJ2-7; D perhaps matches TRBD2 (5 bases). This CDR3 comprises 12 residues. CDR1 is SGHNT and CDR2 is YENEEA in the germline V gene. The V end was cut by 3 bases, the J end by 5 bases, with 8 bases between. CDR3 in DNA: TGTGCCAGCAGCTTGAGAGGGAACGAGCAGTACTTC. Translated: CASSLRGNEQYF.

This clone came up a few times. The J gene is TRBJ1-3, the V gene TRBV6-1; a weak D match, TRBD1 (5 bases). This CDR3 has 18 residues. The germline V and J ends were trimmed by 0 bases and 2 bases, with 17 bases remaining between them. In germline, CDR1 is MNHNS, CDR2 SASEGT. CDR3 nucleotides: TGTGCCAGCAGTGAAGCGGCCCACGGTCTGGGGGCTGGAAACACCATATATTTT. It codes for CASSEAAHGLGAGNTIYF.

The chain couples TRBV29-1 to TRBJ2-2; 10 bases agree with TRBD2. With 5 bases clipped from V and 6 bases from J, the junction kept 6 bases outside the gene matches. The CDR3 extends over 14 amino acids. The V gene's germline CDR1 is SQVTM and CDR2 ANQGSEA. The CDR3 DNA reads TGCAGCGTTCAGCGGGGGGGCCTAGCCGGGGAGCTGTTTTTT. This encodes CSVQRGGLAGELFF.

V gene TRBV7-8 combines with J gene TRBJ2-3; 9 nucleotides align to TRBD1. CDR1 is SGHVS, CDR2 FQNEAQ, per germline. Trimming took 5 bases from V and 6 from J; bases not matched to a gene: 6. The CDR3 is made up of 14 amino acids. DNA for the CDR3: TGTGCCAGCAGCCAATGGACAGGGGCGGATACGCAGTATTTT. Translation gives CASSQWTGADTQYF.

This clone appeared a few times. V gene TRBV5-1 combines with J gene TRBJ2-5, with 10 nucleotides matching TRBD2. V shed 3 bases and J 7 bases; nucleotides not matched to a gene: 12. CDR1 is SGHRS and CDR2 is YFSETQ in the germline V gene. The CDR3 covers 16 residues. CDR3 coding DNA: TGCGCCAGCAGCTCCTTAGCGGGAGGATGGCAGTGGACCCAGTACTTC. Encoded protein: CASSSLAGGWQWTQYF.